One and the same sample provided the 31 T cell receptor beta chains below, sequenced in a study of response to subunit inactivated influenza vaccine. Each CDR3 protein gets one entry after TCRdb re-called the RT-PCR reads with MiXCR. The sample contains 630,000 or so distinct CDR3 sequences, more than 15% of which appear only once. Source: PBMCs from blood, taken less than 13 days after vaccination. These receptors all stem from a man aged 45-65 years who received an inactivated influenza vaccine.

The chain is built from TRBV5-1 and TRBJ2-7; D is unresolved. Per the germline V gene, CDR1 is SGHRS and CDR2 is YFSETQ. V dropped 1 base and J dropped 0 bases, with 11 bases sitting between them. The CDR3 runs 15 residues. CDR3 amino acids: CASSLTAFSSYEQYF. CDR3 bases: TGCGCCAGCAGCTTGACCGCCTTTAGCTCCTACGAGCAGTACTTC. Full variable domain (rest looked up from reference TRBV5-1 and TRBJ2-7): KAGVTQTPRYLIKTRGQQVTLSCSPISGHRSVSWYQQTPGQGLQFLFEYFSETQRNKGNFPGRFSGRQFSNSRSEMNVSTLELGDSALYLCASSLTAFSSYEQYFGPGTRLTVT.

This chain connects TRBV5-6 to TRBJ2-3, with 8 bases identical to TRBD2. Germline CDR1 is SGHDT and CDR2 is YYEEEE. V lost 1 base to trimming and J lost 2 bases; unmatched junction nucleotides: 3. This CDR3 contains 15 residues. The CDR3 here is CASSLNGRATDTQYF. For the CDR3, the DNA is TGTGCCAGCAGCTTGAACGGGAGGGCCACAGATACGCAGTATTTT.

The CDR3, as DNA: TGTGCCAGCAGCGTAGGTGGGACAGAAGTCTCTGGGGCCAACGTCCTGACTTTC. Translation: CASSVGGTEVSGANVLTF. The chain couples TRBV9 to TRBJ2-6; 7 nucleotides match TRBD1. Germline assignment: CDR1 SGDLS and CDR2 YYNGEE. Trimming removed 0 bases from V and 0 bases from J; junction bases left unmatched: 6. The CDR3 has 18 residues.

This clonotype was seen a few times. The CDR3 here is CASSYSSGQLYNEQFF. The CDR3 DNA follows: TGTGCCAGCAGTTACTCGTCGGGACAGCTTTACAATGAGCAGTTCTTC. V usage is TRBV6-5 and J usage is TRBJ2-1; TRBD1 agrees at 7 bases. The CDR3 consists of 16 residues. J was trimmed by 4 bases and V by 0 bases; bases with no gene match: 6. CDR1 is MNHEY and CDR2 is SVGAGI in the germline V gene.

The V call is TRBV6-1, the J call TRBJ2-5; tentatively, D is TRBD1 or TRBD2 (5 bases each). V was shortened by 7 bases and J by 5 bases, with 14 bases between the two germline ends. The CDR3 contains 13 residues. Per the germline V gene, CDR1 is MNHNS and CDR2 is SASEGT. As DNA, the CDR3 is TGTGCCAGCACTGGACAATCGGGGGAGACCCAGTACTTC. Amino acid sequence: CASTGQSGETQYF.

The gene calls are TRBV18 and TRBJ2-3, with TRBD1 as a possible D gene (5 bases). The V end was cut by 2 bases, the J end by 3 bases, with 12 bases between. This CDR3 spans 15 amino acids. Germline-derived CDR1 and CDR2 are KGHSH and LQKENI. The CDR3 loop is CASSPNRLRTDTQYF. The DNA for the CDR3 is TGTGCCAGCTCACCAAACAGGTTAAGAACAGATACGCAGTATTTT.

This chain uses TRBV28 with TRBJ2-6, with D hard to call. Germline CDR1 and CDR2: MDHEN and SYDVKM. Trimming shortened V by 2 bases and J by 0 bases, and 11 bases separated the two germline ends. The CDR3 runs 17 residues. The CDR3 loop is CASSLRSGSSGANVLTF. The CDR3 DNA is TGTGCCAGCAGTTTACGTTCTGGAAGCTCTGGGGCCAACGTCCTGACTTTC.

This clonotype was counted ten times or more. The gene calls are TRBV5-1 and TRBJ1-3, with D hard to call. Germline V gives CDR1 SGHRS, CDR2 YFSETQ. The CDR3 totals 15 residues. Deletions cut 4 bases from V and 0 bases from J, with 11 bases between. CDR3 protein: CASSAETVSGNTIYF. In DNA, the CDR3 is TGCGCCAGCAGCGCGGAGACGGTCTCTGGAAACACCATATATTTT.

This clonotype was seen a few times. The CDR3 reads CASSSGDRAEAFF. CDR3 sequence (DNA): TGTGCCAGCAGCAGCGGGGACAGGGCTGAAGCTTTCTTT. J is TRBJ1-1 and V is TRBV5-5; 9 bases agree with TRBD1. CDR1 is SGHKS and CDR2 is YYEKEE in the germline V gene (reference sequence). The V segment lost 4 bases and the J segment 6 bases; nucleotides outside the gene matches: 4. The CDR3 loop spans 13 amino acids.

J is TRBJ1-2 and V is TRBV20-1; possibly TRBD1 for D (6 bases). With 6 bases removed from V and 3 bases from J, the gap between germline ends came to 11 bases. CDR1 and CDR2 (germline): DFQATT, SNEGSKA (reference sequence). The CDR3 extends over 12 amino acids. CDR3 in DNA: TGCAGTGCCCAACGACAGGACTATGGCTACACCTTC. It translates to CSAQRQDYGYTF.

V gene TRBV7-8 combines with J gene TRBJ2-3; D is perhaps TRBD2 (6 bases). Germline V lookup: CDR1 SGHVS, CDR2 FQNEAQ. CDR3 length equals 14 residues. The V end was cut by 1 base, the J end by 12 bases, with 17 bases between. CDR3 sequence: CASSLVATSWDQYF. The CDR3 nucleotides read TGTGCCAGCAGCTTAGTCGCGACTAGTTGGGATCAGTATTTT.

Only a few counts were recorded for this clonotype. This chain links TRBV3-1 with TRBJ2-5, with TRBD1 matching 7 bases. Germline V lookup: CDR1 LGHDT, CDR2 YNNKEL (reference sequence). The ends lost 6 bases at V and 5 bases at J; junction bases unmatched: 6. There are 13 residues in the CDR3. CDR3 in amino acids: CASSHTGEETQYF. CDR3 sequence (DNA): TGTGCCAGCAGTCATACAGGGGAGGAGACCCAGTACTTC.

This clonotype was observed a handful of times. The rearrangement joins TRBV5-5 to TRBJ2-3, with 13 bases that match TRBD2. The germline CDR1 and CDR2 sequences are SGHKS and YYEKEE (reference sequence). CDR3 size: 16 residues. Trimming cost V 5 bases and J 4 bases; bases outside gene matches: 7. The CDR3 sequence is CASSLRLAGGSDTQYF. The CDR3 DNA follows: TGTGCCAGCAGTCTTAGACTAGCGGGGGGTTCAGATACGCAGTATTTT.

This clonotype was recorded at least ten times. The chain joins TRBV5-1 to TRBJ2-1; D is uncertain. Germline loops: CDR1 SGHRS, CDR2 YFSETQ. Trimming took off 0 bases at V and 11 bases at J, with 6 bases between the two ends. CDR3 length: 11 residues. CDR3 sequence: CASSLEMKQFF. CDR3 nucleotides: TGCGCCAGCAGCTTGGAGATGAAGCAGTTCTTC.

CDR3 DNA sequence: TGTGCCAGCTCACCACGGACAAGCCGGTCGGATACGCAGTATTTT. Protein sequence: CASSPRTSRSDTQYF. The genes are TRBV18 and TRBJ2-3; the D gene is possibly TRBD1 (5 bases). CDR1 and CDR2 from the germline V gene are KGHSH and LQKENI. V gave up 1 base and J gave up 6 bases, with 14 bases separating them. This CDR3 has 15 residues.

This clonotype has only a few counts. The rearrangement links TRBV5-1 to TRBJ2-3; no reliable D call. The V gene's germline CDR1 is SGHRS and CDR2 YFSETQ. This CDR3 spans 13 amino acids. V lost 4 bases, J lost 2 bases, and 8 bases lay in between. CDR3 sequence (DNA): TGCGCCAGCAGCGGCCGAATCACAGATACGCAGTATTTT. This sequence encodes CASSGRITDTQYF.

In its sample, this clonotype was seen a few times. The chain recombines TRBV6-5 with TRBJ2-1; D may match TRBD1 or TRBD2 (5 bases each). Trimming pared 0 bases from V and 5 bases from J, leaving 14 bases between. Germline V gene data show CDR1 as MNHEY and CDR2 as SVGAGI. The CDR3 runs 16 residues. In DNA form, the CDR3 reads TGTGCCAGCAGTTACTCGACCGGGACGGCCAACAATGAGCAGTTCTTC. It codes for CASSYSTGTANNEQFF.

The CDR3 DNA is TGTGCCAGCAGCGTAGGCGGAAGCTACACCTTC. It encodes CASSVGGSYTF. The chain carries TRBV7-9 and TRBJ1-2; D is undetermined. This CDR3 spans 11 amino acids. Trimming took 5 bases from V and 9 from J, leaving 10 bases between them. From germline, CDR1 is SEHNR and CDR2 FQNEAQ (reference sequence).

This clonotype was picked up a small number of times. The rearrangement uses TRBV7-9 and TRBJ2-1; TRBD1 aligns across 8 bases. CDR1 and CDR2 (germline): SEHNR, FQNEAQ (reference sequence). V was clipped by 5 bases and J by 7 bases; unmatched bases: 10. The CDR3 is 15 residues long. The CDR3 here is CASSAIHDRGNEQFF. CDR3 DNA sequence: TGTGCCAGCAGCGCAATTCACGACAGGGGAAATGAGCAGTTCTTC.

This clonotype was counted ten times or more. The rearrangement uses TRBV7-2 and TRBJ2-1; possibly TRBD2 for D (6 bases). Germline CDR1 and CDR2: SGHTA and FQGNSA. The ends were cut back, 4 bases at V and 4 bases at J, with 8 bases in the middle. The CDR3 loop spans 13 amino acids. For the CDR3, the DNA is TGTGCCAGCAGCTGGGAGGATTACAATGAGCAGTTCTTC. It is translated as CASSWEDYNEQFF.

The rearrangement links TRBV5-1 to TRBJ2-5; tentative D call: TRBD2 (6 bases). The V end was cut by 6 bases, the J end by 5 bases, with 17 bases between. This CDR3 spans 14 amino acids. Germline V CDR1 and CDR2: SGHRS, YFSETQ. The CDR3 loop reads CASTRSSGGETQYF. The CDR3 region has the DNA TGCGCCAGCACTCGAAGCTCTGGAGGGGAGACCCAGTACTTC.

The CDR3 here is CATSGDSRGEQFF. CDR3 sequence (DNA): TGTGCCACCAGTGGGGACTCCAGAGGTGAGCAGTTCTTC. The chain carries TRBV24-1 and TRBJ2-1, with a weak D call TRBD2 (6 bases). Germline V CDR1 and CDR2: KGHDR, SFDVKD. The CDR3 is 13 residues long. V was shortened by 5 bases and J by 9 bases, with 13 bases between the two germline ends.

This clonotype was counted only a few times. This chain links TRBV11-2 with TRBJ2-5; D remains ambiguous. CDR3 length equals 12 residues. Between the trimmed V and J ends, which lost 0 bases and 7 bases, there was a span of 6 bases. Germline V gene lookup returns CDR1 SGHAT and CDR2 FQNNGV. The DNA for the CDR3 is TGTGCCAGCAGCTTAGATCCGCGGACCCAGTACTTC. Its protein is CASSLDPRTQYF.

This clonotype showed up just a few times. The chain employs TRBV29-1 and TRBJ2-1, with TRBD2 matching 10 bases. There are 14 residues in the CDR3. Trimming removed 6 bases from V and 6 bases from J; junction bases left unmatched: 8. Germline V lookup: CDR1 SQVTM, CDR2 ANQGSEA. CDR3 sequence (DNA): TGCAGCGTATTAGCGGGAGGCCCAACCAATGAGCAGTTCTTC. The encoded protein is CSVLAGGPTNEQFF.

The V gene is TRBV20-1, the J gene TRBJ2-5; D possibly matches TRBD1 or TRBD2 (5 bases each). The germline V gene encodes CDR1 DFQATT and CDR2 SNEGSKA (reference sequence). This CDR3 contains 13 residues. The V and J ends lost 6 bases and 2 bases respectively, with 13 bases between them. The CDR3 bases are TGCAGTGCCCAAGGGGACGGTCAAGAGACCCAGTACTTC. It codes for CSAQGDGQETQYF.

This clonotype occurred a few times. The V gene is TRBV20-1, the J gene TRBJ1-5, with D possibly TRBD1 on 6 matching bases. CDR3 length: 13 residues. Germline CDR1 reads DFQATT; CDR2 reads SNEGSKA (reference sequence). Trimming took off 6 bases at V and 0 bases at J, with 9 bases between the two ends. CDR3 residues: CSARTDSNQPQHF. The CDR3, as DNA: TGCAGTGCCCGGACAGATAGCAATCAGCCCCAGCATTTT.

The table lists this clonotype with a few counts. V is TRBV4-1 and J is TRBJ2-2, with a weak D call TRBD1 (5 bases). V was cut by 4 bases and J by 4 bases, with 16 bases left in between. The CDR3 contains 16 residues. Per the germline V gene, CDR1 is MGHRA and CDR2 is YSYEKL. CDR3 DNA sequence: TGCGCCAGCAGCCCCCAGGGCAGGGAAACCACCGGGGAGCTGTTTTTT. This gives the protein CASSPQGRETTGELFF.

The gene calls are TRBV6-2 or TRBV6-3 and TRBJ2-5; the match to TRBD2 covers 14 bases. The CDR3 covers 18 residues. Germline V CDR1 and CDR2: MNHEY, SVGEGT. The trim removed 5 bases at V and 1 base at J, leaving 9 bases unmatched. In nucleotides, the CDR3 is TGTGCCAGCAGTCAGATGCGGACTAGCGGGGGGACCCAAGAGACCCAGTACTTC. This encodes CASSQMRTSGGTQETQYF.

The V gene is TRBV5-1, the J gene TRBJ2-7, with TRBD1 matching over 8 bases. Trimming removed 4 bases from V and 4 bases from J; junction bases left unmatched: 7. Germline-derived CDR1 and CDR2 are SGHRS and YFSETQ. This CDR3 has 14 amino acids. CDR3 residues: CASSPGQGWYEQYF. CDR3 DNA sequence: TGCGCCAGCAGCCCCGGACAGGGATGGTACGAGCAGTACTTC.

V gene TRBV12-3 or TRBV12-4 combines with J gene TRBJ1-3; D unclear. The CDR3 length is 16 residues. V lost 5 bases, J lost 0 bases, and 14 bases lay in between. As DNA, the CDR3 is TGTGCCAGCAGTCCTGTACAAGCCATCTCTGGAAACACCATATATTTT. As protein: CASSPVQAISGNTIYF.

The chain carries TRBV7-2 and TRBJ2-2, with 9 bases matching TRBD2. Germline V gene data show CDR1 as SGHTA and CDR2 as FQGNSA. CDR3 length: 17 amino acids. With V trimmed by 2 bases and J by 6 bases, 10 bases remained unmatched. The CDR3: CASSLISGLAFAGELFF. The CDR3 region has the DNA TGTGCCAGCAGCTTAATCAGCGGACTAGCGTTCGCCGGGGAGCTGTTTTTT.